This T cell receptor beta chain was found in a study of OX40 agonist ivuxolimab in advanced cancers. The overall study: Participants, 82.7% male, averaged approximately 65 years of age, ranging from about 20 to 79. Partial response was recorded in three patients: one hepatocellular carcinoma and two cutaneous melanoma cases.

Concerning this clone: Its antigen remains unknown. One end of the junction is discordant with germline, which a read error may explain.

From germline, CDR1 is SGHRS and CDR2 YFSETQ. The CDR3 has 15 amino acids. TCRdb's copy holds only in-frame clones and misses some; the assay was immunoSEQ multiplex PCR. The table has about 49,000 clones, more than 75% seen once. Study observations and caveats: Relative to CD4+, CD8+ T cells held more expanded clones on average. Both CD4+ and CD8+ T cell populations in blood had undergone clonal expansion by week 6 at 0.1 to 3.0 mg/kg.

The sequence was obtained from an adult with an advanced solid tumor such as melanoma, head and neck, liver or kidney cancer. The chain has TRBV5-1 and TRBJ2-7; 8 bases are shared with TRBD2. The sample here was CD4+ or CD8+ T cells sorted from blood, taken in a trial of the OX40 agonist ivuxolimab. CDR3 nucleotide sequence: TGCGCCCGCAGCTGGGGGGCGGGGGGCAGGGGCGAGCAGTACTTC. As protein: CARSWGAGGRGEQYF.